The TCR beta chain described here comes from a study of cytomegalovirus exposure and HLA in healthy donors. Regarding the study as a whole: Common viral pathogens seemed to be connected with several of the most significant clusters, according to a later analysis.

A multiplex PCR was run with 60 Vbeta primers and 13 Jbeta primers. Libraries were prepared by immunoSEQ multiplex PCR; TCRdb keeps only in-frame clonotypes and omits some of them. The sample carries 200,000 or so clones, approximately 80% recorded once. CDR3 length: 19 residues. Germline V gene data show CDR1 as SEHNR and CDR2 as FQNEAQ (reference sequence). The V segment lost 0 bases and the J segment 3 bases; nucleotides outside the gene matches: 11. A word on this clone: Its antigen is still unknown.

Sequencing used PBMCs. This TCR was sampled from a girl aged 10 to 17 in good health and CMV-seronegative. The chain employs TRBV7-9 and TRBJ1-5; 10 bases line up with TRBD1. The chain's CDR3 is CASSLARAGTGAFNQPQHF. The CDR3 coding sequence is TGTGCCAGCAGCTTAGCCAGAGCGGGGACAGGGGCGTTCAATCAGCCCCAGCATTTT.